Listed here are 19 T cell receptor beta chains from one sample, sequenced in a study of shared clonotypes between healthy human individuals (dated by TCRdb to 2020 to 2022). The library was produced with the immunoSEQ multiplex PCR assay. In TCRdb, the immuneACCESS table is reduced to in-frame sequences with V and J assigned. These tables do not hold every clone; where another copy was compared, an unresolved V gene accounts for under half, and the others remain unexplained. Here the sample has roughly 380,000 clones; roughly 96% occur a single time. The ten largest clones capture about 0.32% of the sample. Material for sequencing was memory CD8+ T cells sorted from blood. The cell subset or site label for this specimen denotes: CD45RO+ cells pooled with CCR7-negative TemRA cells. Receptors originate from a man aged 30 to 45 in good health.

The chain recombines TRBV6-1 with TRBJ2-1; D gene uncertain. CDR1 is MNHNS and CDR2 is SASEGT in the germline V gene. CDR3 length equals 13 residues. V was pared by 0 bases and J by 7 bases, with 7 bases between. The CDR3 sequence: CASSEAHWNEQFF. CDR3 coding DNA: TGTGCCAGCAGTGAAGCGCACTGGAATGAGCAGTTCTTC.

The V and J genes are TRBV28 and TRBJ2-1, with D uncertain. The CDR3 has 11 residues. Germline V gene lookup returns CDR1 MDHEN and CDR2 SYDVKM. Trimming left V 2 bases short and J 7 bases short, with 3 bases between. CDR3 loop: CASSLQNEQFF. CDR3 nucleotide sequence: TGTGCCAGCAGTTTACAGAATGAGCAGTTCTTC.

The CDR3 DNA sequence: TGCAGCGTTGAACCGTACAATGAGCAGTTCTTC. Amino acid sequence: CSVEPYNEQFF. The rearrangement links TRBV29-1 to TRBJ2-1; D is ambiguous. The germline V gene encodes CDR1 SQVTM and CDR2 ANQGSEA. The CDR3 has 11 residues. V lost 2 bases and J lost 4, with 3 bases in between.

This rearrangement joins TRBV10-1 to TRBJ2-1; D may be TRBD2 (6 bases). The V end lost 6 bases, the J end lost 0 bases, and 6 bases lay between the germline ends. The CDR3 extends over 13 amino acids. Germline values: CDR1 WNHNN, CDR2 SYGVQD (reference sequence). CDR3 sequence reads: CASSGSSYNEQFF. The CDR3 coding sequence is TGCGCCAGCAGCGGGAGCTCCTACAATGAGCAGTTCTTC.

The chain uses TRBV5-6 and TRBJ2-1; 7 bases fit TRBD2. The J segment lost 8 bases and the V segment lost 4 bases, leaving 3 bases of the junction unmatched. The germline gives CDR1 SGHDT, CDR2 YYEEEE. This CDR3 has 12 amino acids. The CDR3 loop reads CASSQGGDEQFF. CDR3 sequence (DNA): TGTGCCAGCAGCCAGGGAGGGGATGAGCAGTTCTTC.

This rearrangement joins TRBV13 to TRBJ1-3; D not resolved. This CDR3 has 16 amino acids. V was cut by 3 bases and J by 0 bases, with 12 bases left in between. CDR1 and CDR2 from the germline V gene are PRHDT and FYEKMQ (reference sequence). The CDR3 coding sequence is TGTGCCAGCAGCTTTCGTCAGAAGAGCTCTGGAAACACCATATATTTT. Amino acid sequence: CASSFRQKSSGNTIYF.

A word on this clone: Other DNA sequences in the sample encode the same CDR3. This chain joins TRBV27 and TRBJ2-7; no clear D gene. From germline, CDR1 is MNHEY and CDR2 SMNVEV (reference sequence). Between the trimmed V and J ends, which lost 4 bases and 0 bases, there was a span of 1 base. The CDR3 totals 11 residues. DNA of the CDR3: TGTGCCAGCAGTTCCTCCTACGAGCAGTACTTC. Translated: CASSSSYEQYF.

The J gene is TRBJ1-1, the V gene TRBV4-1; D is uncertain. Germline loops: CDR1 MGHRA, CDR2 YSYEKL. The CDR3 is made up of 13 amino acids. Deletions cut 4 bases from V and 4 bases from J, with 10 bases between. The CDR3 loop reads CASSRPTSTEAFF. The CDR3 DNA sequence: TGCGCCAGCAGCCGTCCGACGTCCACTGAAGCTTTCTTT.

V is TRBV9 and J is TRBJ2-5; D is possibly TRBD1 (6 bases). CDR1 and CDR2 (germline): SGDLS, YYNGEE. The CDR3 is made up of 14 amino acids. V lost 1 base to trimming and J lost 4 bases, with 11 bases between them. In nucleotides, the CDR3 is TGTGCCAGCAGCGTAAGGGGGAGTCGAGAGACCCAGTACTTC. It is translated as CASSVRGSRETQYF.

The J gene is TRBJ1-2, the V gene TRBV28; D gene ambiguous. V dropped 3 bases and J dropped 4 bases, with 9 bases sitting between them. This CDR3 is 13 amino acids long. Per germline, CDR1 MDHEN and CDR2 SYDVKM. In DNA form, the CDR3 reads TGTGCCAGCAGTTTGAGTCGGTTCTATGGCTACACCTTC. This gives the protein CASSLSRFYGYTF.

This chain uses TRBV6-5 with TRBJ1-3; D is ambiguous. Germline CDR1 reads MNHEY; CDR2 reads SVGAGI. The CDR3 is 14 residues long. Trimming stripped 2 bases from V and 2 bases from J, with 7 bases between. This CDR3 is CASSYSMAGNTIYF. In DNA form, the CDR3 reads TGTGCCAGCAGTTACAGTATGGCTGGAAACACCATATATTTT.

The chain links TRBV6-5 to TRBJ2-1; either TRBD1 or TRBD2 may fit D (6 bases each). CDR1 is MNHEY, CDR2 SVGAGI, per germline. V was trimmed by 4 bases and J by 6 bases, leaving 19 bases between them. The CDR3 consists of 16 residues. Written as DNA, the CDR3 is TGTGCCAGCAGTTTTATCCCCCGTCGGGGGCTCAATGAGCAGTTCTTC. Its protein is CASSFIPRRGLNEQFF.

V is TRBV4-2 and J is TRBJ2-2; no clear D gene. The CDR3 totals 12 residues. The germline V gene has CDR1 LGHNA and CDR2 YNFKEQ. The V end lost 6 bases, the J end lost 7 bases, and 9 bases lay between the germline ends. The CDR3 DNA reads TGTGCCAGCAGACATTTTGGCGGGGAGCTGTTTTTT. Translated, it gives CASRHFGGELFF.

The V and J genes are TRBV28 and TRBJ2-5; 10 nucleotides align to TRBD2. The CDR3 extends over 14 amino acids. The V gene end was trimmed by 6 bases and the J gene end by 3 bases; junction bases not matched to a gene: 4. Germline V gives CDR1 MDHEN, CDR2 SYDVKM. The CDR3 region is CASSPGLAEETQYF. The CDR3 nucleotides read TGTGCCAGCAGCCCCGGACTAGCGGAAGAGACCCAGTACTTC.

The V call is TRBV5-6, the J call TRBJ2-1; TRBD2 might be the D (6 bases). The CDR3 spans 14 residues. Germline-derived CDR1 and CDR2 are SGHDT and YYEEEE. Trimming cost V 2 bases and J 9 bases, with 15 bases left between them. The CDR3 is CASSLDLASLEQFF. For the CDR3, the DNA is TGTGCCAGCAGCTTAGATCTAGCGTCTCTTGAGCAGTTCTTC.

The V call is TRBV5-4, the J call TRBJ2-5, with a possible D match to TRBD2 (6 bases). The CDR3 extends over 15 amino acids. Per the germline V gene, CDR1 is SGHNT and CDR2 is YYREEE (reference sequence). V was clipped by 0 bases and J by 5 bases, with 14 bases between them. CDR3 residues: CASSLDHGGWETQYF. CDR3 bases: TGTGCCAGCAGCTTGGATCACGGGGGTTGGGAGACCCAGTACTTC.

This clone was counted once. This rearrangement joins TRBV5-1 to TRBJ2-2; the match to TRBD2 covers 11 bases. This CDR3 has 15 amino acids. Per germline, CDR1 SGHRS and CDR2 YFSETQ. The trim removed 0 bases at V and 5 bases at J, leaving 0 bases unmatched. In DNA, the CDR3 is TGCGCCAGCAGCTTGGGACTAGCGGGGACCGGGGAGCTGTTTTTT. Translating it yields CASSLGLAGTGELFF.

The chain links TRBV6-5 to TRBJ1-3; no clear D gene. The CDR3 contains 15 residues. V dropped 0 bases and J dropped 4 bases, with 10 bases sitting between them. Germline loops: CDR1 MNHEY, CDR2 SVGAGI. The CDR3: CASSYSGSAGNTIYF. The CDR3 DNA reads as TGTGCCAGCAGTTACTCGGGTTCAGCGGGAAACACCATATATTTT.

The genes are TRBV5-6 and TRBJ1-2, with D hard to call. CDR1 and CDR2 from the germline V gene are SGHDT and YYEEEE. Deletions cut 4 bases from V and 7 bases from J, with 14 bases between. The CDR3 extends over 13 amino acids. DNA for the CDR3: TGTGCCAGCAGCGGCCGGGAGAAGGTTGGCTACACCTTC. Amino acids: CASSGREKVGYTF.